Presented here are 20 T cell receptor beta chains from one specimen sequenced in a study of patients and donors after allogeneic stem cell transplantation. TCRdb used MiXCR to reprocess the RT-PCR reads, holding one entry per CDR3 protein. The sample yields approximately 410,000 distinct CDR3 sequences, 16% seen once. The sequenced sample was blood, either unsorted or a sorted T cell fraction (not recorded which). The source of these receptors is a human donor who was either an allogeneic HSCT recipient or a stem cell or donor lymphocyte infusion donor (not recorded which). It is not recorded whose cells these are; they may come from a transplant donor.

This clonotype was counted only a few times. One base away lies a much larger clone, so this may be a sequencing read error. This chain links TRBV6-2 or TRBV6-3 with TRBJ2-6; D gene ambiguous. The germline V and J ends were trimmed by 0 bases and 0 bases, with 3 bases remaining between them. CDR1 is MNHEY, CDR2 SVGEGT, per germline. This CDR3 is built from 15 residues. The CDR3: CASSYSISGANVLTF. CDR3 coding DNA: TGTGCCAGCAGTTACTCGATCTCTGGGGCCAACGTCCTGACTTTC.

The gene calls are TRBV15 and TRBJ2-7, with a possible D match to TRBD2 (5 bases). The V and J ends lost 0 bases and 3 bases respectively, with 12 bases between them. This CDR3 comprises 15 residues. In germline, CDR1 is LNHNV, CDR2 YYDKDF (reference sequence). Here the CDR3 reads CATSRDQPGNYEQYF. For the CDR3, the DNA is TGTGCCACCAGCAGAGATCAGCCCGGGAACTACGAGCAGTACTTC.

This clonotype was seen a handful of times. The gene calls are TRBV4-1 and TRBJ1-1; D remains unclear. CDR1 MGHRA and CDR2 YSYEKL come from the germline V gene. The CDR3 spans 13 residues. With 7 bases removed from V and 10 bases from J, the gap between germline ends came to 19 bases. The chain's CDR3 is CASTYRGGSGAFF. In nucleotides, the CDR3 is TGCGCCAGCACCTACCGAGGAGGGTCGGGAGCTTTCTTT.

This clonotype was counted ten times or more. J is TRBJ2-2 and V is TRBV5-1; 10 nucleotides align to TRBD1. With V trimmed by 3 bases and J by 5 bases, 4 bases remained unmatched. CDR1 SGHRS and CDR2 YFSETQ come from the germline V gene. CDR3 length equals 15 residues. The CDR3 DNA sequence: TGCGCCAGCAGCTACCGGGACAGGGGAACCGGGGAGCTGTTTTTT. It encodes CASSYRDRGTGELFF.

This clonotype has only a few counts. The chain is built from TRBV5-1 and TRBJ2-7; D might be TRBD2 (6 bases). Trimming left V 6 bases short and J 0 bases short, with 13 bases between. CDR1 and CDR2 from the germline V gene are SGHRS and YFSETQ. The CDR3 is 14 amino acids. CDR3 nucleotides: TGCGCCAGCACCTGGGACTCGAGCTCCTACGAGCAGTACTTC. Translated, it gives CASTWDSSSYEQYF.

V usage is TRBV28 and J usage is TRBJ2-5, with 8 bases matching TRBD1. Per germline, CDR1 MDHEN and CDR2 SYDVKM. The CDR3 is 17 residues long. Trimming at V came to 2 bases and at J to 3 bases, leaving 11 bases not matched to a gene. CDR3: CASSLGTGPGWEETQYF. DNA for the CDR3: TGTGCCAGCAGTTTAGGGACAGGCCCGGGGTGGGAAGAGACCCAGTACTTC.

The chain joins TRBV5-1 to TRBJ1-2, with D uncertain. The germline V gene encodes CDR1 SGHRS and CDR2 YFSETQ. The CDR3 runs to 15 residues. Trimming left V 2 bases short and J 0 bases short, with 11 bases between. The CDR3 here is CASSFRDTANYGYTF. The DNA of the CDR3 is TGCGCCAGCAGCTTTCGAGACACCGCTAACTATGGCTACACCTTC.

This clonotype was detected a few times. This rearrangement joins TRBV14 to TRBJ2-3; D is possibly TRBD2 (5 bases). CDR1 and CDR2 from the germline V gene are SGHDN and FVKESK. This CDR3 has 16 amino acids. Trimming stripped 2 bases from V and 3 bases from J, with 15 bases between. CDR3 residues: CASSQNIRSGTDTQYF. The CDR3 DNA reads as TGTGCCAGCAGCCAAAATATTCGGTCGGGAACAGATACGCAGTATTTT.

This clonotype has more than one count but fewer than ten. The CDR3 sequence: CASSSQGTGAEAFF. For the CDR3, the DNA is TGTGCCAGCAGCTCGCAGGGGACAGGCGCTGAAGCTTTCTTT. V and J are TRBV11-3 and TRBJ1-1, with 8 bases identical to TRBD1. Per germline, CDR1 SGHNT and CDR2 YENEEA. J was trimmed by 6 bases and V by 4 bases; bases with no gene match: 7. The CDR3 totals 14 residues.

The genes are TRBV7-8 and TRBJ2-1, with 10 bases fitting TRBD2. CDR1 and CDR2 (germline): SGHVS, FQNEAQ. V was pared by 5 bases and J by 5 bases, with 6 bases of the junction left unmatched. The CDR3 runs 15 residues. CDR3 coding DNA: TGTGCCAGCAGCACCCGACTAGCGGGTCACAATGAGCAGTTCTTC. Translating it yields CASSTRLAGHNEQFF.

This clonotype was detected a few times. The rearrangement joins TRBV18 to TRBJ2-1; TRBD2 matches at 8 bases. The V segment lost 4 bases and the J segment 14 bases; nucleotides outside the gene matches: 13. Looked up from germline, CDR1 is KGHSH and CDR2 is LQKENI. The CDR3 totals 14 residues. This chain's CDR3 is CASSQPGLVASEFF. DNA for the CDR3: TGTGCCAGCTCACAACCGGGACTAGTGGCCTCGGAGTTCTTC.

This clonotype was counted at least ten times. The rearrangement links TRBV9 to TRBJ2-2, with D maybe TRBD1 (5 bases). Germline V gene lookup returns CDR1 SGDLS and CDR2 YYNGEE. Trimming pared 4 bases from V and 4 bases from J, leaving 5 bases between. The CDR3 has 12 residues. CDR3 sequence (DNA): TGTGCCAGCAGCAGGGGCACCGGGGAGCTGTTTTTT. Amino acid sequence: CASSRGTGELFF.

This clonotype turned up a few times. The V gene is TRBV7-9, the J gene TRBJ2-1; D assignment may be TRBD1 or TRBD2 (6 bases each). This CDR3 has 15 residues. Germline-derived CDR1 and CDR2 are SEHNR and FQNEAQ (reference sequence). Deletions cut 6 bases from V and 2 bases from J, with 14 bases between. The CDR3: CASSDLGGPYNEQFF. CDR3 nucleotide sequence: TGTGCCAGCAGTGACTTGGGGGGCCCCTACAATGAGCAGTTCTTC.

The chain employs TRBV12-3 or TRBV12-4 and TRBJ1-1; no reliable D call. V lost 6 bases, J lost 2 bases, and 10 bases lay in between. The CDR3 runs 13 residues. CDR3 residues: CASSPWPNTEAFF. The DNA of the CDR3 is TGTGCCAGCAGCCCCTGGCCCAACACTGAAGCTTTCTTT.

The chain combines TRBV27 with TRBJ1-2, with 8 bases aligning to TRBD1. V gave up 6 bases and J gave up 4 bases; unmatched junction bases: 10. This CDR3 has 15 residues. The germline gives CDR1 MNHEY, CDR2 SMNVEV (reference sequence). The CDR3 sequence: CASRPADRESYGYTF. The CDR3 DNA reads TGTGCCAGCAGGCCCGCGGACAGGGAGTCCTATGGCTACACCTTC.

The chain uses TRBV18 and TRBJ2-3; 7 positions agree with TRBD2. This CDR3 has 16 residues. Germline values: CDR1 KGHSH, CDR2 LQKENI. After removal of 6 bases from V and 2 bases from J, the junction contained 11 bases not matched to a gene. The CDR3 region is CASSALGREFTDTQYF. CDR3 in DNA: TGTGCCAGCTCCGCCCTTGGGCGGGAGTTCACAGATACGCAGTATTTT.

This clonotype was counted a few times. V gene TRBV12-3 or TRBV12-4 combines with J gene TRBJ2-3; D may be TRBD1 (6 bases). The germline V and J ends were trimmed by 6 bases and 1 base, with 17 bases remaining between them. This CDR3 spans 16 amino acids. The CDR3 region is CASSPLKKGGTDTQYF. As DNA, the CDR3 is TGTGCCAGCAGCCCTTTGAAGAAGGGGGGCACAGATACGCAGTATTTT.

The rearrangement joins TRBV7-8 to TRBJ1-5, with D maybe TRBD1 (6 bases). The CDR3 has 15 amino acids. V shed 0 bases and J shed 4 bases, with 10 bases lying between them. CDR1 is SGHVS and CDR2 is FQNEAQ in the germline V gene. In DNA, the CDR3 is TGTGCCAGCAGCTTAGCGAGAACAGGGAATCAGCCCCAGCATTTT. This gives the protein CASSLARTGNQPQHF. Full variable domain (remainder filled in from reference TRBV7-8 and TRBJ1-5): GAGVSQSPRYKVAKRGQDVALRCDPISGHVSLFWYQQALGQGPEFLTYFQNEAQLDKSGLPSDRFFAERPEGSVSTLKIQRTQQEDSAVYLCASSLARTGNQPQHFGDGTRLSIL.

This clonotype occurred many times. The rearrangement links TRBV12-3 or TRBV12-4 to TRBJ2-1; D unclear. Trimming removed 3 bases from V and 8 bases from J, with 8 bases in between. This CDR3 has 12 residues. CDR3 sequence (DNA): TGTGCCAGCAGTTTGTCGGTCTATGAGCAGTTCTTC. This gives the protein CASSLSVYEQFF.

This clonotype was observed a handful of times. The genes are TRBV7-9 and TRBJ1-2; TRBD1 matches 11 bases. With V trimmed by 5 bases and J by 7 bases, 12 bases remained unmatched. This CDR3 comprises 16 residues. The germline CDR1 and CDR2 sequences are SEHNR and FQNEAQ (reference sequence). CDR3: CASSATGTGGDFGYTF. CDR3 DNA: TGTGCCAGCAGCGCGACCGGGACAGGGGGTGACTTTGGCTACACCTTC.